This T cell receptor beta chain stems from a study of T cells in Graves' hyperthyroidism and ophthalmopathy. Study conclusions and caveats: Blood held most thyroid clonotypes expanded above 0.001 frequency.

This clonotype showed up many times. Antigen specificity is unknown. Disease lasting under 3 months, a NOSPECS grade of at least 4, and a Clinical Activity Score of at least 3 were features of the ophthalmopathy patients. Researchers barred patients who had uncontrolled infection, other autoimmune disease, pregnancy or lactation. For the diagnoses, clinical symptoms, serum thyroxine and TRAb, thyroid ultrasound and orbital computed tomography were used. Looked up from germline, CDR1 is SGHDT and CDR2 is YYEEEE. This CDR3 region has 15 residues. With 0 bases removed from V and 0 bases from J, the gap between germline ends came to 8 bases. Researchers amplified the TCR beta CDR3 regions from RNA transcripts. The primer set for the first-round RT-PCR of the TCR CDR3 was HTBI. A single record per CDR3 protein comes from TCRdb applying MiXCR to the multiplex PCR reads. This table holds 350,000 to 450,000 distinct CDR3 sequences, about 14% found once.

The rearrangement uses TRBV5-6 and TRBJ2-3; D gene ambiguous. This TCR came from a man aged 45-60 years with Graves' ophthalmopathy. The sample was blood. CDR3 bases: TGTGCCAGCAGCTTGGGGCTTATAAGCACAGATACGCAGTATTTT. This codes for CASSLGLISTDTQYF.